These 24 T cell receptor beta chains were sequenced from one sample in a study of T cell responses to AZD1222 COVID-19 vaccine. The assay was immunoSEQ multiplex PCR, and TCRdb's table has in-frame clones only and misses some. The sample carries about 140,000 clones, about 90% recorded once. The sample consisted of peripheral blood, taken on day 0 of AZD1222 vaccination. The receptors were sampled from an adult in good health.

The rearrangement links TRBV19 to TRBJ2-7; 7 bases line up with TRBD1. This CDR3 is built from 15 residues. Germline V lookup: CDR1 LNHDA, CDR2 SQIVND (reference sequence). V shed 1 base and J 0 bases; nucleotides not matched to a gene: 3. CDR3 residues: CASSIGTGVSYEQYF. CDR3 coding DNA: TGTGCCAGTAGTATAGGAACAGGGGTCTCCTACGAGCAGTACTTC.

In its sample, this clone was seen once. V is TRBV28 and J is TRBJ1-1, with D possibly being TRBD1 (5 bases). Germline CDR1 MDHEN, CDR2 SYDVKM. CDR3 length equals 14 residues. V lost 6 bases to trimming and J lost 1 base, with 12 bases between them. The CDR3, as DNA: TGTGCCAGCAGATCGGGGGGGTCGAACACTGAAGCTTTCTTT. Translating gives CASRSGGSNTEAFF.

The rearrangement uses TRBV5-1 and TRBJ2-1; the D is unclear. V lost 5 bases to trimming and J lost 2 bases, with 11 bases between them. Looked up from germline, CDR1 is SGHRS and CDR2 is YFSETQ. The CDR3 extends over 14 amino acids. CDR3 nucleotide sequence: TGCGCCAGCAGTGTGGATGGGACCTACAATGAGCAGTTCTTC. As protein: CASSVDGTYNEQFF.

The V call is TRBV4-3, the J call TRBJ1-3, with D unclear. CDR3 size: 15 residues. Trimming shortened V by 0 bases and J by 8 bases, and 14 bases separated the two germline ends. CDR1 and CDR2 from the germline V gene are LGHNA and YSLEER. The CDR3 here is CASSQDTTQDYTIYF. CDR3 DNA: TGCGCCAGCAGCCAAGATACCACCCAAGACTACACCATATATTTT.

This chain joins TRBV7-2 and TRBJ1-5; TRBD1 might be the D (5 bases). Per the germline V gene, CDR1 is SGHTA and CDR2 is FQGNSA. CDR3 length: 13 amino acids. Trimming pared 5 bases from V and 6 bases from J, leaving 11 bases between. For the CDR3, the DNA is TGTGCCAGCAGCCGAGGCGGGGGTCAGCCCCAGCATTTT. This gives the protein CASSRGGGQPQHF. Complete variable domain (other parts from reference TRBV7-2 and TRBJ1-5): GAGVSQSPSNKVTEKGKDVELRCDPISGHTALYWYRQSLGQGLEFLIYFQGNSAPDKSGLPSDRFSAERTGGSVSTLTIQRTQQEDSAVYLCASSRGGGQPQHFGDGTRLSIL.

The chain couples TRBV2 to TRBJ1-1; D remains unclear. The CDR3 spans 13 residues. Germline assignment: CDR1 SNHLY and CDR2 FYNNEI. The V end was cut by 4 bases, the J end by 1 base, with 7 bases between. The CDR3 DNA reads TGTGCCAGCAGTGCACAGAGGAACACTGAAGCTTTCTTT. Protein: CASSAQRNTEAFF.

V gene TRBV11-2 combines with J gene TRBJ2-5; TRBD1 matches 9 bases. The CDR3 covers 13 residues. V lost 4 bases to trimming and J lost 4 bases; unmatched junction nucleotides: 1. Germline values: CDR1 SGHAT, CDR2 FQNNGV. In nucleotides, the CDR3 is TGTGCCAGCAGCTCGGACAGGGGAGAGACCCAGTACTTC. This translates into CASSSDRGETQYF.

The sample holds many counts of this clone. J is TRBJ1-2 and V is TRBV29-1, with D possibly matching TRBD1 (6 bases). The CDR3 totals 13 residues. V shed 3 bases and J shed 8 bases, with 16 bases lying between them. Germline CDR1 reads SQVTM; CDR2 reads ANQGSEA. The CDR3 loop reads CSVEEGGQAGYTF. The CDR3 DNA reads TGCAGCGTTGAGGAGGGGGGTCAAGCGGGCTACACCTTC.

The chain links TRBV19 to TRBJ1-1; D perhaps matches TRBD1 (5 bases). In germline, CDR1 is LNHDA, CDR2 SQIVND (reference sequence). The CDR3 covers 13 residues. Trimming shortened V by 7 bases and J by 7 bases, and 16 bases separated the two germline ends. The CDR3 protein is CASTVRMGGEAFF. DNA of the CDR3: TGTGCCAGTACTGTCAGGATGGGGGGTGAAGCTTTCTTT.

The CDR3 nucleotides are TGTGCCAGCAGAAGCAACCATGGCTACACCTTC. As protein: CASRSNHGYTF. The rearrangement links TRBV28 to TRBJ1-2; D is unresolved. The V gene's germline CDR1 is MDHEN and CDR2 SYDVKM. This CDR3 is built from 11 residues. V was shortened by 6 bases and J by 6 bases, with 8 bases between the two germline ends.

This clone was recorded once. The chain employs TRBV28 and TRBJ2-7, with D possibly TRBD1 on 6 matching bases. CDR1 MDHEN and CDR2 SYDVKM come from the germline V gene. The V gene lost 5 bases and the J gene lost 4 bases, with 18 bases spanning the gap. This CDR3 comprises 15 residues. The CDR3 DNA reads TGTGCCAGCAGTATCACAGGGAAACACGCGTACGAGCAGTACTTC. It yields the protein CASSITGKHAYEQYF. Together with reference TRBV28 and TRBJ2-7, the CDR3 gives the full variable domain: DVKVTQSSRYLVKRTGEKVFLECVQDMDHENMFWYRQDPGLGLRLIYFSYDVKMKEKGDIPEGYSVSREKKERFSLILESASTNQTSMYLCASSITGKHAYEQYFGPGTRLTVT.

The rearrangement joins TRBV5-6 to TRBJ1-2; tentative D call: TRBD1 (5 bases). V gave up 4 bases and J gave up 12 bases, with 25 bases separating them. Germline V gene sequence: CDR1 SGHDT, CDR2 YYEEEE. This CDR3 contains 15 residues. CDR3 sequence (DNA): TGTGCCAGCAGCATGGCGGGGCCAACTCGAGGAAGTCACACCTTC. Translation gives CASSMAGPTRGSHTF.

The rearrangement uses TRBV28 and TRBJ2-2; 7 bases are shared with TRBD2. Trimming cost V 5 bases and J 7 bases; bases outside gene matches: 16. This CDR3 region has 17 residues. CDR1 MDHEN and CDR2 SYDVKM come from the germline V gene. CDR3 nucleotide sequence: TGTGCCAGCAGTGCGTTTTGGGGAGGGCCGGGAATCGGGGAGCTGTTTTTT. It translates to CASSAFWGGPGIGELFF.

The V and J genes are TRBV28 and TRBJ2-3; possible D gene TRBD2, 6 bases. This CDR3 spans 14 amino acids. The V gene lost 8 bases and the J gene lost 0 bases, with 12 bases spanning the gap. The germline CDR1 and CDR2 sequences are MDHEN and SYDVKM. The chain's CDR3 is CASVYGRSTDTQYF. DNA of the CDR3: TGTGCCAGCGTTTATGGGAGGAGCACAGATACGCAGTATTTT. Full variable domain (rest looked up from reference TRBV28 and TRBJ2-3): DVKVTQSSRYLVKRTGEKVFLECVQDMDHENMFWYRQDPGLGLRLIYFSYDVKMKEKGDIPEGYSVSREKKERFSLILESASTNQTSMYLCASVYGRSTDTQYFGPGTRLTVL.

This clone appeared a single time. V is TRBV5-6 and J is TRBJ1-2, with 11 bases lining up with TRBD1. Germline values: CDR1 SGHDT, CDR2 YYEEEE. The CDR3 length is 15 residues. The J segment lost 4 bases and the V segment lost 2 bases, leaving 4 bases of the junction unmatched. Written as DNA, the CDR3 is TGTGCCAGCAGCTTCTTTGGGACAGGGGGCTATGGCTACACCTTC. Translating gives CASSFFGTGGYGYTF.

The gene calls are TRBV10-1 and TRBJ2-1, with 7 positions matching TRBD1. The ends lost 11 bases at V and 6 bases at J; junction bases unmatched: 7. Germline assignment: CDR1 WNHNN and CDR2 SYGVQD (reference sequence). CDR3 length equals 12 residues. As DNA, the CDR3 is TGCGCCTCCCTCAAGGGGGCCAATGAGCAGTTCTTC. As protein: CASLKGANEQFF.

In DNA, the CDR3 is TGTGCCACCCGACAGGGTGGTGAAGCTTTCTTT. It specifies CATRQGGEAFF. The V gene is TRBV27, the J gene TRBJ1-1, with 7 bases identical to TRBD1. The length of the CDR3 is 11 residues. Germline V gives CDR1 MNHEY, CDR2 SMNVEV (reference sequence). V was clipped by 10 bases and J by 7 bases; unmatched bases: 6.

CDR3 protein: CASSSQEYRGETQYF. CDR3 nucleotide sequence: TGCGCCAGCAGCTCACAAGAGTACAGGGGAGAGACCCAGTACTTC. The genes are TRBV4-1 and TRBJ2-5; TRBD1 matches at 7 bases. The ends lost 5 bases at V and 4 bases at J; junction bases unmatched: 10. The CDR3 runs 15 residues. The V gene's germline CDR1 is MGHRA and CDR2 YSYEKL.

The chain uses TRBV6-2 or TRBV6-3 and TRBJ1-6, with TRBD1 matching 8 bases. This CDR3 has 19 residues. CDR1 is MNHEY, CDR2 SVGEGT, per germline. J lost 11 bases, V lost 0 bases, and 18 bases had no gene match. CDR3 protein: CASSYSTPQGRGHKTPLHF. In DNA, the CDR3 is TGTGCCAGCAGTTACTCCACCCCGCAGGGCAGGGGGCACAAGACACCCCTCCACTTT.

V usage is TRBV11-2 and J usage is TRBJ2-7; the match to TRBD1 covers 11 bases. Trimming cost V 1 base and J 0 bases; bases outside gene matches: 5. Germline assignment: CDR1 SGHAT and CDR2 FQNNGV. This CDR3 is built from 17 residues. The chain's CDR3 is CASSLGTGGFSSYEQYF. In nucleotides, the CDR3 is TGTGCCAGCAGCTTAGGGACAGGGGGCTTTAGCTCCTACGAGCAGTACTTC.

Turning to this clone: The sample has other DNA sequences that encode this CDR3 too. This chain uses TRBV5-4 with TRBJ2-7; D call uncertain. Germline V gives CDR1 SGHNT, CDR2 YYREEE (reference sequence). With 3 bases removed from V and 0 bases from J, the gap between germline ends came to 1 base. The CDR3 is 11 residues long. CDR3 loop: CASSSSYEQYF. Written as DNA, the CDR3 is TGTGCCAGCAGCTCCTCCTACGAGCAGTACTTC.

This chain connects TRBV30 to TRBJ1-1, with D unresolved. Looked up from germline, CDR1 is GTSNPN and CDR2 is SVGIG (reference sequence). The CDR3 is made up of 14 amino acids. Trimming stripped 3 bases from V and 0 bases from J, with 11 bases between. In nucleotides, the CDR3 is TGTGCCTGGAGAGGCGGGCCCCTGAACACTGAAGCTTTCTTT. It translates to CAWRGGPLNTEAFF. The variable domain in full, with the rest retrieved from reference TRBV30 and TRBJ1-1, is SQTIHQWPATLVQPVGSPLSLECTVEGTSNPNLYWYRQAAGRGLQLLFYSVGIGQISSEVPQNLSASRPQDRQFILSSKKLLLSDSGFYLCAWRGGPLNTEAFFGQGTRLTVV.

The rearrangement uses TRBV5-6 and TRBJ2-7; 8 nucleotides match TRBD1. CDR1 and CDR2 from the germline V gene are SGHDT and YYEEEE. J was trimmed by 4 bases and V by 4 bases; bases with no gene match: 7. The CDR3 loop spans 14 amino acids. CDR3 sequence: CASSRTGRKYEQYF. The CDR3 DNA follows: TGTGCCAGCAGCCGGACAGGGAGAAAGTACGAGCAGTACTTC.

The V and J genes are TRBV12-3 or TRBV12-4 and TRBJ1-2; D is possibly TRBD1 (6 bases). The CDR3 covers 13 residues. V lost 7 bases and J lost 2, with 11 bases in between. Here the CDR3 DNA reads TGTGCCAGCAACCTGGACAGAAACTATGGCTACACCTTC. Translation gives CASNLDRNYGYTF.